The clone carrying this T cell receptor (beta chain) showed up just once. The antigen is undetermined. The data are from a study of cytomegalovirus exposure and HLA in healthy donors. Looking at the study overall: Sequencing of 150 million to 200 million T cells in an earlier analysis found 95 million to 120 million unique TCR beta sequences.

This CDR3 comprises 14 residues. CDR1 and CDR2 from the germline V gene are MNHNS and SASEGT. The V and J ends lost 9 bases and 1 base respectively, with 13 bases between them. The study, taken as a whole, reports: TCR beta chains numbering more than 150 were designated cytomegalovirus-associated. In a later analysis, an Asian-associated ancestry cluster reportedly showed fewer N-insertions than the roughly 700-donor mean. It was shown in a later analysis that HLA-associated TCR beta chains were more clonally expanded than other, equally common chains.

Primers for the PCR totalled 60 Vbeta and 13 Jbeta. Clones were sequenced by immunoSEQ multiplex PCR, and TCRdb holds only the in-frame ones, with some missing. The table has approximately 120,000 clones, around three quarters seen once. The source material was PBMCs. The origin of this receptor is a middle-aged man in good health and CMV-seronegative. The V call is TRBV6-1, the J call TRBJ2-4, with a weak D call TRBD1 (5 bases). The CDR3 is CASSGISAKNIQYF. CDR3 coding DNA: TGTGCCAGTTCAGGGATTTCGGCCAAAAACATTCAGTACTTC.